One and the same sample provided the 22 T cell receptor beta chains below, sequenced in a study of cytomegalovirus exposure and HLA in healthy donors. PCR was performed using 60 Vbeta and 13 Jbeta primers. Libraries were prepared by immunoSEQ multiplex PCR; TCRdb keeps only in-frame clonotypes and omits some of them. The sample has around 220,000 clones; roughly four fifths are singletons. Sequencing used PBMCs. These receptors were collected from a girl aged 10-17 years in good health and CMV-seronegative.

The CDR3 DNA is TGTGCCAGCAGCTTAAACTGGGAGTCTAGGAATGAGCAGTTCTTC. It encodes CASSLNWESRNEQFF. The V and J genes are TRBV7-3 and TRBJ2-1, with D possibly being TRBD2 (5 bases). The ends were cut back, 1 base at V and 7 bases at J, with 14 bases in the middle. CDR1 is SGHTA and CDR2 is FQGTGA in the germline V gene. The CDR3 is 15 amino acids.

J is TRBJ2-7 and V is TRBV2; 13 bases are shared with TRBD2. Germline V gene sequence: CDR1 SNHLY, CDR2 FYNNEI. The CDR3 runs to 15 residues. J was trimmed by 4 bases and V by 0 bases; bases with no gene match: 0. CDR3 in DNA: TGTGCCAGCAGTGAAGCGGGACTAGCGGGGTACGAGCAGTACTTC. Translated: CASSEAGLAGYEQYF.

The chain carries TRBV5-1 and TRBJ1-2; 10 bases agree with TRBD1. The germline CDR1 and CDR2 sequences are SGHRS and YFSETQ. J was trimmed by 6 bases and V by 1 base; bases with no gene match: 9. The CDR3 runs 16 residues. CDR3 bases: TGCGCCAGCAGCTTGCAAGACCGACAGGGGGCTGATGGCTACACCTTC. Residues: CASSLQDRQGADGYTF.

V is TRBV29-1 and J is TRBJ1-1; 8 bases line up with TRBD1. The CDR3 runs 15 residues. The germline CDR1 and CDR2 sequences are SQVTM and ANQGSEA. V shed 5 bases, J shed 1 base, and the junction held 9 bases outside the gene matches. The DNA of the CDR3 is TGCAGCGTTCACGGACAGGGAGGGCCGAACACTGAAGCTTTCTTT. Its protein is CSVHGQGGPNTEAFF. Supplemented by reference TRBV29-1 and TRBJ1-1, the full variable domain reads SAVISQKPSRDICQRGTSLTIQCQVDSQVTMMFWYRQQPGQSLTLIATANQGSEATYESGFVIDKFPISRPNLTFSTLTVSNMSPEDSSIYLCSVHGQGGPNTEAFFGQGTRLTVV.

Here the CDR3 DNA reads TGCGCCAGCAGCTTGGGACGGGGGGGCACAGATACGCAGTATTTT. It specifies CASSLGRGGTDTQYF. The chain carries TRBV5-1 and TRBJ2-3; 7 bases match TRBD2. Germline assignment: CDR1 SGHRS and CDR2 YFSETQ. The trim removed 0 bases at V and 1 base at J, leaving 2 bases unmatched. The CDR3 runs to 15 residues.

In this sample, this clone turned up once. CDR3 protein: CASSEGSTGLNTIYF. In DNA form, the CDR3 reads TGTGCCAGCAGTGAGGGGAGCACAGGGTTGAACACCATATATTTT. J is TRBJ1-3 and V is TRBV6-1, with D possibly TRBD1 on 6 matching bases. The V end was cut by 3 bases, the J end by 7 bases, with 16 bases between. CDR3 length equals 15 residues. Germline CDR1 is MNHNS and CDR2 is SASEGT.

The genes are TRBV7-9 and TRBJ1-5; TRBD1 is a possible D gene (5 bases). Trimming shortened V by 1 base and J by 0 bases, and 10 bases separated the two germline ends. Germline CDR1 reads SEHNR; CDR2 reads FQNEAQ (reference sequence). The CDR3 sequence is 16 residues long. CDR3: CASSLGAGNSNQPQHF. CDR3 coding DNA: TGTGCCAGCAGCTTAGGGGCAGGGAATAGCAATCAGCCCCAGCATTTT.

The genes are TRBV2 and TRBJ1-4; D unresolved. Trimming shortened V by 9 bases and J by 8 bases, and 16 bases separated the two germline ends. CDR3 length equals 13 residues. From germline, CDR1 is SNHLY and CDR2 FYNNEI. This CDR3 is CASQKALSEKLFF. CDR3 coding DNA: TGTGCCAGTCAAAAGGCGCTTAGCGAAAAACTGTTTTTT.

J is TRBJ2-5 and V is TRBV7-9; 9 nucleotides line up with TRBD2. Germline CDR1 SEHNR, CDR2 FQNEAQ (reference sequence). The length of the CDR3 is 15 residues. Unmatched junction bases numbered 5, after V lost 2 bases and J lost 4 bases. The DNA for the CDR3 is TGTGCCAGCAGCTTAAGGCGGGAGGGTCGAGAGACCCAGTACTTC. Amino acid sequence: CASSLRREGRETQYF. The complete variable domain, with remaining parts taken from reference TRBV7-9 and TRBJ2-5, reads DTGVSQNPRHKITKRGQNVTFRCDPISEHNRLYWYRQTLGQGPEFLTYFQNEAQLEKSRLLSDRFSAERPKGSFSTLEIQRTEQGDSAMYLCASSLRREGRETQYFGPGTRLLVL.

The chain links TRBV29-1 to TRBJ2-7; D possibly corresponds to TRBD1 (6 bases). Trimming left V 6 bases short and J 6 bases short, with 18 bases between. Germline CDR1 is SQVTM and CDR2 is ANQGSEA. CDR3 length equals 13 residues. CDR3 sequence: CSVTVVQGSEQYF. In DNA form, the CDR3 reads TGCAGCGTGACGGTAGTACAGGGTTCCGAGCAGTACTTC.

CDR3 DNA sequence: TGTGCCAGCAGTTTTAGGGCGGGCGTACGGGGAAATGAGCAGTTCTTC. This encodes CASSFRAGVRGNEQFF. This chain joins TRBV11-2 and TRBJ2-1; tentative D call: TRBD2 (5 bases). Germline V gene sequence: CDR1 SGHAT, CDR2 FQNNGV. The germline V and J ends were trimmed by 6 bases and 7 bases, with 22 bases remaining between them. The CDR3 extends over 16 amino acids. The full variable domain, rest sourced from reference TRBV11-2 and TRBJ2-1, is EAGVAQSPRYKIIEKRQSVAFWCNPISGHATLYWYQQILGQGPKLLIQFQNNGVVDDSQLPKDRFSAERLKGVDSTLKIQPAKLEDSAVYLCASSFRAGVRGNEQFFGPGTRLTVL.

The chain joins TRBV28 to TRBJ1-2; possible D gene TRBD1, 6 bases. From germline, CDR1 is MDHEN and CDR2 SYDVKM. The V gene lost 2 bases and the J gene lost 6 bases, with 13 bases spanning the gap. The CDR3 is 14 amino acids. Written as DNA, the CDR3 is TGTGCCAGCAGTTTAAGGGCACAGGGTGATGGCTACACCTTC. It specifies CASSLRAQGDGYTF.

This chain links TRBV18 with TRBJ1-5; 7 bases line up with TRBD1. J lost 4 bases, V lost 4 bases, and 7 bases had no gene match. The CDR3 has 15 amino acids. Germline V gene sequence: CDR1 KGHSH, CDR2 LQKENI. Here the CDR3 DNA reads TGTGCCAGCTCACTCGGACAGGCGGGGAATCAGCCCCAGCATTTT. Its protein product is CASSLGQAGNQPQHF.

V gene TRBV9 combines with J gene TRBJ1-3; D is ambiguous. The V gene's germline CDR1 is SGDLS and CDR2 YYNGEE. V was clipped by 4 bases and J by 2 bases, with 13 bases between them. This CDR3 is built from 15 residues. CDR3 in DNA: TGTGCCAGCAGCCCAACCGAGGGAACTGGAAACACCATATATTTT. Protein sequence: CASSPTEGTGNTIYF. The variable domain in full, completed from reference TRBV9 and TRBJ1-3, reads DSGVTQTPKHLITATGQRVTLRCSPRSGDLSVYWYQQSLDQGLQFLIQYYNGEERAKGNILERFSAQQFPDLHSELNLSSLELGDSALYFCASSPTEGTGNTIYFGEGSWLTVV.

The chain links TRBV28 to TRBJ2-1, with TRBD2 identical over 11 bases. Germline V gene data show CDR1 as MDHEN and CDR2 as SYDVKM. V was clipped by 4 bases and J by 4 bases; unmatched bases: 6. The CDR3 is made up of 16 amino acids. CDR3 DNA: TGTGCCAGCAGTTCGTCTCTAGCGGGGGGTTACAATGAGCAGTTCTTC. It is translated as CASSSSLAGGYNEQFF.

The V call is TRBV4-2, the J call TRBJ2-7, with D uncertain. The CDR3 is 15 amino acids. V was clipped by 1 base and J by 0 bases, with 10 bases between them. Germline V CDR1 and CDR2: LGHNA, YNFKEQ. The CDR3 DNA reads TGTGCCAGCAGCCAAGTCCCCCCGAGCTCCTACGAGCAGTACTTC. As protein: CASSQVPPSSYEQYF.

The V and J genes are TRBV30 and TRBJ1-3; D is possibly TRBD1 (5 bases). The CDR3 runs to 16 residues. CDR1 is GTSNPN and CDR2 is SVGIG in the germline V gene (reference sequence). The V gene lost 1 base and the J gene lost 3 bases, with 16 bases spanning the gap. This CDR3 is CAWSAGVRGIGNTIYF. The CDR3 nucleotides read TGTGCCTGGAGTGCTGGCGTCCGGGGGATTGGAAACACCATATATTTT.

The rearrangement links TRBV5-1 to TRBJ2-7, with a tentative D call TRBD1 (6 bases). CDR3 length: 14 residues. Germline V gene data show CDR1 as SGHRS and CDR2 as YFSETQ. V dropped 2 bases and J dropped 1 base, with 10 bases sitting between them. CDR3 region: CASSFQTGSYEQYF. The CDR3 nucleotides are TGCGCCAGCAGCTTTCAAACAGGGTCCTACGAGCAGTACTTC.

This chain joins TRBV4-2 and TRBJ1-1; 9 bases line up with TRBD1. V was clipped by 4 bases and J by 3 bases; unmatched bases: 6. Germline assignment: CDR1 LGHNA and CDR2 YNFKEQ. The CDR3 runs 15 residues. CDR3 coding DNA: TGTGCCAGCAGCCGGGCGGGACAGGGCGACACTGAAGCTTTCTTT. Translation gives CASSRAGQGDTEAFF.

This sequence joins TRBV6-5 and TRBJ2-7; TRBD2 matches at 9 bases. The germline V gene has CDR1 MNHEY and CDR2 SVGAGI. The V gene end was trimmed by 7 bases and the J gene end by 7 bases; junction bases not matched to a gene: 11. The length of the CDR3 is 14 residues. CDR3 loop: CASTPGTSSWEQYF. As DNA, the CDR3 is TGTGCCAGCACCCCCGGGACTAGCTCGTGGGAGCAGTACTTC.

The CDR3 sequence: CAWSVDRVSGYTF. The CDR3, as DNA: TGTGCCTGGAGTGTCGACAGGGTTTCTGGCTACACCTTC. The gene calls are TRBV30 and TRBJ1-2; 7 bases map to TRBD1. In germline, CDR1 is GTSNPN, CDR2 SVGIG (reference sequence). There are 13 residues in the CDR3. The trim removed 0 bases at V and 7 bases at J, leaving 5 bases unmatched.

The chain is built from TRBV5-1 and TRBJ2-1; tentative D call: TRBD1 (7 bases). CDR1 is SGHRS and CDR2 is YFSETQ in the germline V gene. V lost 0 bases, J lost 0 bases, and 13 bases lay in between. The CDR3 is 17 residues long. The CDR3 sequence: CASSLVGGGTSYNEQFF. CDR3 nucleotides: TGCGCCAGCAGCTTGGTTGGAGGGGGCACCTCCTACAATGAGCAGTTCTTC. The complete variable domain, with remaining parts taken from reference TRBV5-1 and TRBJ2-1, reads KAGVTQTPRYLIKTRGQQVTLSCSPISGHRSVSWYQQTPGQGLQFLFEYFSETQRNKGNFPGRFSGRQFSNSRSEMNVSTLELGDSALYLCASSLVGGGTSYNEQFFGPGTRLTVL.